The TCR beta chain described here comes from a study of beta chain features in type 1 diabetes. Looking at the study overall: Healthy donors, compared against patients, showed similar age, gender and cell yields. All samples together contributed approximately 100 million sorted cells for examination.

V lost 4 bases to trimming and J lost 5 bases; unmatched junction nucleotides: 18. Germline values: CDR1 SGHAT, CDR2 FQNNGV. This CDR3 spans 19 amino acids. Cell sorting via CD45RO/CCR7/CD25/CD127/CD95/CD27 was performed to obtain CD4+ naive, central memory, regulatory and stem cell-like memory cells. Isolated RNA was reverse transcribed in full, so expressed TCRB transcripts were sequenced. TCRdb's table, derived via immunoSEQ multiplex PCR, lists solely in-frame clones and lacks some. The table shows 130,000 to 150,000 clones, with about 9.2% occurring only once. This receptor was taken from a man aged 18 to 29 in good health. Sequenced sample: central memory CD4+ T cells from blood. This sequence joins TRBV11-2 and TRBJ2-2; 8 nucleotides line up with TRBD2. For the CDR3, the DNA is TGTGCCAGCAGCTCCCTCGTGGTAGCGGGGAAACGAACGACCGGGGAGCTGTTTTTT. The encoded protein is CASSSLVVAGKRTTGELFF.